The 29 T cell receptor beta chains in this list originate from one sample, sequenced in a study of T cell changes during pregnancy in multiple sclerosis. Clones were sequenced by immunoSEQ multiplex PCR, and TCRdb holds only the in-frame ones, with some missing. Among 75,000 to 95,000 clones listed, approximately 92% were seen once. Sequencing used peripheral blood, obtained after pregnancy. Receptor source: a female donor with multiple sclerosis, enrolled in a pregnancy study.

The chain employs TRBV13 and TRBJ1-1; 7 bases are a match to TRBD1. Per the germline V gene, CDR1 is PRHDT and CDR2 is FYEKMQ (reference sequence). This CDR3 comprises 14 residues. V lost 5 bases to trimming and J lost 5 bases; unmatched junction nucleotides: 8. CDR3 residues: CASSRGQATTEAFF. CDR3 DNA: TGTGCCAGCAGCCGAGGACAGGCAACGACTGAAGCTTTCTTT.

This clone has a single count. This chain links TRBV6-6 with TRBJ2-7, with 8 bases identical to TRBD2. J was trimmed by 5 bases and V by 2 bases; bases with no gene match: 8. Germline V gives CDR1 MNHNY, CDR2 SVGAGI (reference sequence). This CDR3 is 15 amino acids long. CDR3 bases: TGTGCCAGCAGTTACATCCTAGCGGGTAGGGACGAGCAGTACTTC. Translation gives CASSYILAGRDEQYF.

The chain combines TRBV6-1 with TRBJ1-2, with D possibly TRBD1 on 5 matching bases. CDR3 length: 14 residues. The germline V and J ends were trimmed by 6 bases and 1 base, with 12 bases remaining between them. From germline, CDR1 is MNHNS and CDR2 SASEGT. Written as DNA, the CDR3 is TGTGCCAGCAGGACAGACACTTTTAACTATGGCTACACCTTC. Its protein is CASRTDTFNYGYTF.

V gene TRBV2 combines with J gene TRBJ2-3, with 13 bases lining up with TRBD2. V was pared by 6 bases and J by 10 bases, with 1 base of the junction left unmatched. The CDR3 covers 12 residues. The germline V gene has CDR1 SNHLY and CDR2 FYNNEI. The DNA for the CDR3 is TGTGCCAGCAGACTAGCGGGGGGGCCGCAGTATTTT. It is translated as CASRLAGGPQYF. Together with reference TRBV2 and TRBJ2-3, the CDR3 gives the full variable domain: EPEVTQTPSHQVTQMGQEVILRCVPISNHLYFYWYRQILGQKVEFLVSFYNNEISEKSEIFDDQFSVERPDGSNFTLKIRSTKLEDSAMYFCASRLAGGPQYFGPGTRLTVL.

This clone was counted between two and nine times. V and J are TRBV30 and TRBJ1-1; 10 positions agree with TRBD1. The CDR3 extends over 14 amino acids. Trimming removed 4 bases from V and 4 bases from J; junction bases left unmatched: 6. Germline CDR1 reads GTSNPN; CDR2 reads SVGIG (reference sequence). The chain's CDR3 is CAWKRQGASTEAFF. Here the CDR3 DNA reads TGTGCCTGGAAGAGACAGGGGGCATCCACTGAAGCTTTCTTT.

This rearrangement joins TRBV9 to TRBJ1-4, with D uncertain. Trimming took off 0 bases at V and 6 bases at J, with 12 bases between the two ends. The CDR3 covers 15 residues. Germline V gives CDR1 SGDLS, CDR2 YYNGEE. In DNA, the CDR3 is TGTGCCAGCAGCGTAGGGGGTTGGGAGGATGAAAAACTGTTTTTT. This codes for CASSVGGWEDEKLFF. The full variable domain, rest sourced from reference TRBV9 and TRBJ1-4, is DSGVTQTPKHLITATGQRVTLRCSPRSGDLSVYWYQQSLDQGLQFLIQYYNGEERAKGNILERFSAQQFPDLHSELNLSSLELGDSALYFCASSVGGWEDEKLFFGSGTQLSVL.

This clone was picked up one time. The gene calls are TRBV2 and TRBJ2-3; D possibly corresponds to TRBD1 (6 bases). The germline V gene encodes CDR1 SNHLY and CDR2 FYNNEI. Trimming took 3 bases from V and 3 from J, leaving 7 bases between them. This CDR3 is 13 amino acids long. In nucleotides, the CDR3 is TGTGCCAGCAGTGATCAGGGGACAGATACGCAGTATTTT. It specifies CASSDQGTDTQYF.

The J gene is TRBJ2-5, the V gene TRBV7-2; D is unresolved. The CDR3 runs to 14 residues. The V end was cut by 3 bases, the J end by 3 bases, with 11 bases between. Germline CDR1 is SGHTA and CDR2 is FQGNSA. CDR3 in DNA: TGTGCCAGCAGCTTCCGGAGTCGTAAAGAGACCCAGTACTTC. Translation gives CASSFRSRKETQYF. The full variable domain, in which reference TRBV7-2 and TRBJ2-5 provide the parts outside the CDR3, is GAGVSQSPSNKVTEKGKDVELRCDPISGHTALYWYRQSLGQGLEFLIYFQGNSAPDKSGLPSDRFSAERTGGSVSTLTIQRTQQEDSAVYLCASSFRSRKETQYFGPGTRLLVL.

The V call is TRBV5-6, the J call TRBJ1-4, with 8 bases fitting TRBD1. Germline loops: CDR1 SGHDT, CDR2 YYEEEE. CDR3 size: 15 residues. J gave up 7 bases and V 1 base, and 6 bases lay outside the gene matches. The CDR3 DNA reads as TGTGCCAGCAGCTTGCCCAGGACAGGGTTTGAAAAACTGTTTTTT. It translates to CASSLPRTGFEKLFF.

The chain joins TRBV25-1 to TRBJ1-1, with TRBD1 identical over 7 bases. Trimming took 6 bases from V and 1 from J; bases not matched to a gene: 2. CDR1 and CDR2 (germline): MGHDK, SYGVNS. The length of the CDR3 is 13 residues. CDR3 in amino acids: CASSHRGNTEAFF. The CDR3 DNA sequence: TGTGCCAGCAGCCACAGGGGGAACACTGAAGCTTTCTTT.

This clone has just one count. The chain has TRBV9 and TRBJ2-1, with TRBD2 matching 10 bases. Trimming took 0 bases from V and 7 from J; bases not matched to a gene: 13. Germline-derived CDR1 and CDR2 are SGDLS and YYNGEE. The CDR3 contains 18 residues. CDR3 DNA sequence: TGTGCCAGCAGCGTAGAGGCGATGGAGCGGGGGGGATCGAATGAGCAGTTCTTC. Protein product: CASSVEAMERGGSNEQFF.

Here the CDR3 reads CASSQGRDSYNQPQHF. CDR3 in DNA: TGCGCCAGCAGCCAAGGCCGGGACAGTTACAATCAGCCCCAGCATTTT. J is TRBJ1-5 and V is TRBV4-1, with 7 bases lining up with TRBD1. The CDR3 extends over 16 amino acids. The junction had 6 bases not matched to a gene; V was cut back by 1 base and J by 3 bases. The germline gives CDR1 MGHRA, CDR2 YSYEKL.

This chain connects TRBV5-4 to TRBJ1-1; tentatively, D is TRBD1 (5 bases). Trimming took off 0 bases at V and 7 bases at J, with 7 bases between the two ends. The CDR3 is 12 residues long. Germline values: CDR1 SGHNT, CDR2 YYREEE (reference sequence). The CDR3 sequence is CASSLVGGEAFF. CDR3 in DNA: TGTGCCAGCAGCTTGGTGGGGGGTGAAGCTTTCTTT.

V gene TRBV4-2 combines with J gene TRBJ2-7; TRBD1 agrees at 9 bases. Germline V CDR1 and CDR2: LGHNA, YNFKEQ. The junction had 8 bases not matched to a gene; V was cut back by 0 bases and J by 2 bases. The CDR3 contains 17 residues. CDR3 loop: CASSQETGGRGAYEQYF. The CDR3 bases are TGTGCCAGCAGCCAAGAGACAGGGGGTCGCGGGGCCTACGAGCAGTACTTC.

This chain links TRBV4-3 with TRBJ1-2; unclear D gene. CDR3 length equals 15 residues. The V gene's germline CDR1 is LGHNA and CDR2 YSLEER. Trimming pared 6 bases from V and 0 bases from J, leaving 14 bases between. The CDR3 loop reads CASRYALSANYGYTF. CDR3 DNA: TGCGCCAGCAGGTACGCATTATCAGCTAACTATGGCTACACCTTC.

V is TRBV6-5 and J is TRBJ2-1; TRBD1 matches at 9 bases. V lost 8 bases, J lost 8 bases, and 10 bases stayed unmatched. This CDR3 comprises 14 residues. Germline V gives CDR1 MNHEY, CDR2 SVGAGI. CDR3 in amino acids: CASGGGQGVHEQFF. Written as DNA, the CDR3 is TGTGCCAGCGGCGGGGGACAGGGTGTCCATGAGCAGTTCTTC.

This clone was recorded only once. The rearrangement joins TRBV28 to TRBJ1-2; D perhaps matches TRBD1 (6 bases). From germline, CDR1 is MDHEN and CDR2 SYDVKM. Trimming cost V 2 bases and J 1 base, with 11 bases left between them. CDR3 size: 15 residues. The CDR3 is CASSLSVQGNYGYTF. CDR3 nucleotide sequence: TGTGCCAGCAGTTTAAGTGTACAGGGTAACTATGGCTACACCTTC.

The chain carries TRBV5-1 and TRBJ1-3; D uncertain. The CDR3 loop spans 15 amino acids. V shed 0 bases and J shed 0 bases, with 7 bases lying between them. The germline gives CDR1 SGHRS, CDR2 YFSETQ. For the CDR3, the DNA is TGCGCCAGCAGCTTGGCCCGGAGCTCTGGAAACACCATATATTTT. Its protein product is CASSLARSSGNTIYF.

This chain connects TRBV7-9 to TRBJ1-4; TRBD1 matches at 9 bases. This CDR3 contains 16 residues. Germline CDR1 reads SEHNR; CDR2 reads FQNEAQ (reference sequence). The CDR3 reads CAGRKQGALGNEKLFF. The CDR3 coding sequence is TGTGCTGGTAGGAAACAGGGGGCGCTGGGAAATGAAAAACTGTTTTTT.

The chain links TRBV6-6 to TRBJ2-1; 9 bases fit TRBD2. Germline assignment: CDR1 MNHNY and CDR2 SVGAGI (reference sequence). CDR3 length equals 16 residues. After removal of 2 bases from V and 2 bases from J, the junction contained 4 bases not matched to a gene. CDR3 DNA: TGTGCCAGCAGTTACAAGACTAGCGGAGCCTACAATGAGCAGTTCTTC. This gives the protein CASSYKTSGAYNEQFF.

The chain recombines TRBV5-1 with TRBJ1-2; 10 positions match TRBD1. CDR3 length equals 14 residues. Germline CDR1 and CDR2: SGHRS and YFSETQ. V shed 4 bases and J 7 bases; nucleotides not matched to a gene: 7. As DNA, the CDR3 is TGCGCCAGCAGCCTAGGACAGGGGGAAGGTGGCTACACCTTC. Translating it yields CASSLGQGEGGYTF.

V gene TRBV5-1 combines with J gene TRBJ1-4, with D perhaps TRBD1 (6 bases). Trimming cost V 4 bases and J 8 bases, with 21 bases left between them. This CDR3 spans 16 amino acids. Germline V gene sequence: CDR1 SGHRS, CDR2 YFSETQ. CDR3 region: CASSPSDGGRWEKLFF. CDR3 in DNA: TGCGCCAGCAGCCCCTCGGACGGGGGGCGGTGGGAAAAACTGTTTTTT.

The rearrangement uses TRBV9 and TRBJ1-2; D remains ambiguous. This CDR3 region has 11 residues. Germline CDR1 reads SGDLS; CDR2 reads YYNGEE. V lost 6 bases and J 5 bases, leaving 8 bases between the germline ends. DNA for the CDR3: TGTGCCAGCACCGGGGAGTATGGCTACACCTTC. This sequence encodes CASTGEYGYTF.

The chain uses TRBV7-9 and TRBJ1-4, with TRBD1 as a possible D gene (5 bases). Germline lookup yields CDR1 SEHNR and CDR2 FQNEAQ (reference sequence). The CDR3 consists of 15 residues. V was trimmed by 5 bases and J by 7 bases, leaving 17 bases between them. The CDR3 reads CASSPLHGAIEKLFF. The CDR3 bases are TGTGCCAGCAGCCCCCTTCATGGGGCTATTGAAAAACTGTTTTTT.

The V call is TRBV15, the J call TRBJ1-1; unclear D gene. Germline V lookup: CDR1 LNHNV, CDR2 YYDKDF (reference sequence). Trimming stripped 0 bases from V and 0 bases from J, with 5 bases between. CDR3 size: 14 residues. CDR3 sequence reads: CATSREKLNTEAFF. The CDR3 bases are TGTGCCACCAGCAGAGAGAAGCTGAACACTGAAGCTTTCTTT. Combining the CDR3 with reference TRBV15 and TRBJ1-1 gives the whole variable domain DAMVIQNPRYQVTQFGKPVTLSCSQTLNHNVMYWYQQKSSQAPKLLFHYYDKDFNNEADTPDNFQSRRPNTSFCFLDIRSPGLGDTAMYLCATSREKLNTEAFFGQGTRLTVV.

V and J are TRBV5-1 and TRBJ2-1; the match to TRBD2 covers 7 bases. J lost 6 bases, V lost 6 bases, and 3 bases had no gene match. The length of the CDR3 is 12 residues. Germline V lookup: CDR1 SGHRS, CDR2 YFSETQ. The CDR3 here is CASTGEGNEQFF. In DNA form, the CDR3 reads TGCGCCAGCACCGGGGAGGGCAATGAGCAGTTCTTC.

V is TRBV5-1 and J is TRBJ1-1; TRBD1 agrees at 7 bases. CDR3 length equals 16 residues. The germline gives CDR1 SGHRS, CDR2 YFSETQ. J lost 0 bases, V lost 4 bases, and 9 bases had no gene match. The CDR3 here is CASSRITGAVNTEAFF. The DNA for the CDR3 is TGCGCCAGCAGCCGGATTACAGGGGCCGTGAACACTGAAGCTTTCTTT.

The chain uses TRBV4-3 and TRBJ2-7, with a possible D match to TRBD2 (7 bases). Germline values: CDR1 LGHNA, CDR2 YSLEER. CDR3 length: 16 amino acids. V gave up 3 bases and J gave up 0 bases, with 15 bases separating them. The CDR3 is CASSQARGGGSYEQYF. CDR3 sequence (DNA): TGCGCCAGCAGCCAGGCTAGGGGAGGGGGCTCCTACGAGCAGTACTTC.

V gene TRBV28 combines with J gene TRBJ1-4, with D perhaps matching TRBD1 (6 bases). Per the germline V gene, CDR1 is MDHEN and CDR2 is SYDVKM. Trimming took off 3 bases at V and 4 bases at J, with 15 bases between the two ends. The CDR3 contains 16 residues. In DNA, the CDR3 is TGTGCCAGCAGTTTGGCAGACAGGAGACTTAATGAAAAACTGTTTTTT. Encoded protein: CASSLADRRLNEKLFF.